The TCR beta chain described here comes from a study of blood T cell repertoires in COVID-19. Original processing methods: Estimates of nucleated cell counts were drawn from the amplification of reference gene primers. The repertoire was sequenced with immunoSEQ multiplex PCR; TCRdb's copy has only in-frame clones and lacks some. The V and J calls and the clone size are those of that table, but D and trimming were determined from the DNA. The sample records some 99,000 clones, around three quarters being singletons. Germline CDR1 reads SGHRS; CDR2 reads YFSETQ. V shed 3 bases, J shed 2 bases, and the junction held 10 bases outside the gene matches. The CDR3 length is 16 residues.

The chain recombines TRBV5-1 with TRBJ2-5, with 7 nucleotides matching TRBD2. Sequenced input: peripheral blood. The TCR sequence derives from a human donor in a cohort sampled during active or convalescent COVID-19. The CDR3 loop reads CASSSPSGDSQETQYF. Here the CDR3 DNA reads TGCGCCAGCAGCTCACCAAGCGGGGATTCACAAGAGACCCAGTACTTC.